This T cell receptor (beta chain) was recovered during a study of blood T cells in healthy people across ages. Whole-study results and caveats: Aged donors had fewer naive CD4+ cells and lower diversity than long-lived donors.

A word on this clonotype: Its specificity is unknown.

Ranging in age from about 6 to 95, the donors were healthy Caucasian individuals from Russia. A sample-barcoded 5' primer and a J-beta primer mix were used in a second PCR of roughly 7 to 11 cycles. The template-switch adaptor, which had 12 random nucleotides, put a tag on each cDNA molecule. TCRdb passed the 5' RACE reads through MiXCR, listing each CDR3 protein once. Of approximately 800,000 distinct CDR3 sequences listed, around 45% are singletons. V was trimmed by 6 bases and J by 7 bases, leaving 16 bases between them. This CDR3 has 14 amino acids. CDR1 and CDR2 from the germline V gene are SGHTA and FQGNSA.

The material sequenced was blood. The clonotype comes from a man older than 75 in good health. The V and J genes are TRBV7-2 and TRBJ1-3; TRBD1 is a possible D gene (5 bases). The CDR3 is CASRIGPQGNTIYF. DNA of the CDR3: TGTGCCAGCAGGATCGGACCTCAGGGCAACACCATATATTTT.